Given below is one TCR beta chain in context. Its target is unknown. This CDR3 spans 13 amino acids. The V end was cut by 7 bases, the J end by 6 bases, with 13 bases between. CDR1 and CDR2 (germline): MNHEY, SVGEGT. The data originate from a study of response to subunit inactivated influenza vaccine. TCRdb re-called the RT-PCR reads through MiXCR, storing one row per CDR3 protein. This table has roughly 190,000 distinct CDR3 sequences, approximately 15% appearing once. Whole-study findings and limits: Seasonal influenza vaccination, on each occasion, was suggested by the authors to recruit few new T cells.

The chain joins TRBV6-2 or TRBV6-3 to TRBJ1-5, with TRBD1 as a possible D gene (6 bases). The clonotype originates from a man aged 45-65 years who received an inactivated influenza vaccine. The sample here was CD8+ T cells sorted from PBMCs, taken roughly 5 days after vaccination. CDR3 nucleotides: TGTGCCAGCACCCAAGGGGGAGTTCAGCCCCAGCATTTT. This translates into CASTQGGVQPQHF.